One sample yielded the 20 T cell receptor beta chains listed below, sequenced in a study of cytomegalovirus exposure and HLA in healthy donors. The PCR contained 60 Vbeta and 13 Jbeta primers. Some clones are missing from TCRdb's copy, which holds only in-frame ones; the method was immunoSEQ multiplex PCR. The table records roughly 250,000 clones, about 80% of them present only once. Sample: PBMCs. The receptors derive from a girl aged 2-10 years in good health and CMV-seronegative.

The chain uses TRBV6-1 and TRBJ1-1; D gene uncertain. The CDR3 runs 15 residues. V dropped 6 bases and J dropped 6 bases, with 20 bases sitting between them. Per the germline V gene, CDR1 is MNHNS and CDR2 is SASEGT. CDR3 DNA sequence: TGTGCCAGCAGAAAAAAAATAGACATGTGGGCTGAAGCTTTCTTT. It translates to CASRKKIDMWAEAFF.

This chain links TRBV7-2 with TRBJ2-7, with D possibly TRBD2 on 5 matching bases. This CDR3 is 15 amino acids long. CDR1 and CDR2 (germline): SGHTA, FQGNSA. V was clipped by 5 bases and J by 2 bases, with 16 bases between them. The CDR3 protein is CASSRLAGKPYEQYF. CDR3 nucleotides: TGTGCCAGCAGCCGATTGGCGGGTAAGCCCTACGAGCAGTACTTC. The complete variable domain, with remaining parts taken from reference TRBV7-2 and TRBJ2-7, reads GAGVSQSPSNKVTEKGKDVELRCDPISGHTALYWYRQSLGQGLEFLIYFQGNSAPDKSGLPSDRFSAERTGGSVSTLTIQRTQQEDSAVYLCASSRLAGKPYEQYFGPGTRLTVT.

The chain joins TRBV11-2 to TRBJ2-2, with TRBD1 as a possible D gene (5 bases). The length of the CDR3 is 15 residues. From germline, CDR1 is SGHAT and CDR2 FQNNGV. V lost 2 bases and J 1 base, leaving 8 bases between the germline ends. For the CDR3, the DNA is TGTGCCAGCAGCTTAAGACAGAAGAACACCGGGGAGCTGTTTTTT. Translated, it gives CASSLRQKNTGELFF. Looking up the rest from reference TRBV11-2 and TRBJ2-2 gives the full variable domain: EAGVAQSPRYKIIEKRQSVAFWCNPISGHATLYWYQQILGQGPKLLIQFQNNGVVDDSQLPKDRFSAERLKGVDSTLKIQPAKLEDSAVYLCASSLRQKNTGELFFGEGSRLTVL.

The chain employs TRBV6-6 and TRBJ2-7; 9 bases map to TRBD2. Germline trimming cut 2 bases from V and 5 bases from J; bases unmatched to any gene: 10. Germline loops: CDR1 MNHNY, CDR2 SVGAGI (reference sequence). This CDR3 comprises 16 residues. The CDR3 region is CASSYLGLAGKDEQYF. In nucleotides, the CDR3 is TGTGCCAGCAGTTACCTCGGGCTAGCGGGAAAGGACGAGCAGTACTTC.

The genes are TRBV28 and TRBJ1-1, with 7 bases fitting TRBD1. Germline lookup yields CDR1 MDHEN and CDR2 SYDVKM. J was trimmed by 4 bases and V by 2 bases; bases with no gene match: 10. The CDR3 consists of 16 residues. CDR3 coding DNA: TGTGCCAGCAGTTTAGGGGACAGCCTCTTGGGCACTGAAGCTTTCTTT. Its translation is CASSLGDSLLGTEAFF.

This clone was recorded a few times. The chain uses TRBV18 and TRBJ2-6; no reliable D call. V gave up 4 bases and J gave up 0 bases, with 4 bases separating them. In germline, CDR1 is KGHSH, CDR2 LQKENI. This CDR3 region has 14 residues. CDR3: CASSLSSGANVLTF. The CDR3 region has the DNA TGTGCCAGCTCACTCAGCTCTGGGGCCAACGTCCTGACTTTC.

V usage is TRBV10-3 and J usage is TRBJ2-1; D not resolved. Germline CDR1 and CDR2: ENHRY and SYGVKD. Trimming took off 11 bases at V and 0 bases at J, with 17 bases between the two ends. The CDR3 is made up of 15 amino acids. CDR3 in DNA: TGTGCCGCGGTTTCCGATCTAGGCTCCTACAATGAGCAGTTCTTC. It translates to CAAVSDLGSYNEQFF.

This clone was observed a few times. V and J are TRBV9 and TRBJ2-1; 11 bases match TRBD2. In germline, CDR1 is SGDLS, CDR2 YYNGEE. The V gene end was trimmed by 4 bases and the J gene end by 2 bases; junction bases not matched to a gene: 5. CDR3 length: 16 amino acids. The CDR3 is CASSTSGRRAYNEQFF. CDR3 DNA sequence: TGTGCCAGCAGCACTAGCGGGAGAAGGGCCTACAATGAGCAGTTCTTC.

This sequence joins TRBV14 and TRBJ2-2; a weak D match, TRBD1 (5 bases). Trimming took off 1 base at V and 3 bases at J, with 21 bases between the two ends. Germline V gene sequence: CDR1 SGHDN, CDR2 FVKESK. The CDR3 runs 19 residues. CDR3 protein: CASSQAGPRAWAYTGELFF. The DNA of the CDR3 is TGTGCCAGCAGCCAAGCTGGCCCCAGGGCCTGGGCGTACACCGGGGAGCTGTTTTTT.

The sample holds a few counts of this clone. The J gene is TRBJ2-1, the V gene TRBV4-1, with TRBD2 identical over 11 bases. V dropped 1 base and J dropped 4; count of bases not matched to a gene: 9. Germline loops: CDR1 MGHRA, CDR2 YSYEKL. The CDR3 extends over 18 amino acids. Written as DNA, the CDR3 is TGCGCCAGCAGCCAAGGTAGCGGGGGGGCATGGGGTTACAATGAGCAGTTCTTC. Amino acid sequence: CASSQGSGGAWGYNEQFF.

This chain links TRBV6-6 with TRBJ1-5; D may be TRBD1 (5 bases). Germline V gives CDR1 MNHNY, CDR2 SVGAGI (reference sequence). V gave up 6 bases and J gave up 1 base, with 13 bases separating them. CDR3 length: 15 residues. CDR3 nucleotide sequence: TGTGCCAGCAGCCGACAGACACGGAGCAATCAGCCCCAGCATTTT. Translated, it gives CASSRQTRSNQPQHF.

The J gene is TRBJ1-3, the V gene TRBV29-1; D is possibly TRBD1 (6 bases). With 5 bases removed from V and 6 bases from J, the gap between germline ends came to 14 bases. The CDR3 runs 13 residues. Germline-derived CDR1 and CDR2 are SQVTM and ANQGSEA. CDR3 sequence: CSVSPDSLNTIYF. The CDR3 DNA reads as TGCAGCGTTTCCCCGGACAGCTTAAACACCATATATTTT.

The chain's CDR3 is CARSNLVAGVSNEQFF. CDR3 coding DNA: TGTGCCAGAAGCAACTTGGTGGCGGGAGTGTCCAATGAGCAGTTCTTC. V and J are TRBV5-3 and TRBJ2-1; TRBD2 matches at 7 bases. TRBV5-3 is assigned to the ORF class and has an uncertain function. CDR3 length: 16 amino acids. V lost 4 bases and J lost 6; bases outside the gene matches: 13.

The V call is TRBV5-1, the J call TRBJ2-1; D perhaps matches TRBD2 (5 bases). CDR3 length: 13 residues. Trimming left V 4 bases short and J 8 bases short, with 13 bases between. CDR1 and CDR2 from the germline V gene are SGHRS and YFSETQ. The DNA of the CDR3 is TGCGCCAGCAGCCAGCTAGCTTTCGATGAGCAGTTCTTC. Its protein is CASSQLAFDEQFF. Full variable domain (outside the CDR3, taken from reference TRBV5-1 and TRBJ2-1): KAGVTQTPRYLIKTRGQQVTLSCSPISGHRSVSWYQQTPGQGLQFLFEYFSETQRNKGNFPGRFSGRQFSNSRSEMNVSTLELGDSALYLCASSQLAFDEQFFGPGTRLTVL.

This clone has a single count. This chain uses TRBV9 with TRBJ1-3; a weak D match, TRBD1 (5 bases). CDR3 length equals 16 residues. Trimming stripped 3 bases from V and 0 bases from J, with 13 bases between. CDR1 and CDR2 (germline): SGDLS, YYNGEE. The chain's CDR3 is CASSAREGSSGNTIYF. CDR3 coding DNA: TGTGCCAGCAGCGCCAGGGAGGGAAGCTCTGGAAACACCATATATTTT. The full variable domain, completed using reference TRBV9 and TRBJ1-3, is DSGVTQTPKHLITATGQRVTLRCSPRSGDLSVYWYQQSLDQGLQFLIQYYNGEERAKGNILERFSAQQFPDLHSELNLSSLELGDSALYFCASSAREGSSGNTIYFGEGSWLTVV.

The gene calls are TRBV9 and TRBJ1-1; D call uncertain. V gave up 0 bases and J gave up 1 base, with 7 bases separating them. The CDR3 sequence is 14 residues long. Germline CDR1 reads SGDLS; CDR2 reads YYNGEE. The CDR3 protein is CASSVDLRNTEAFF. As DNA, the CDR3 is TGTGCCAGCAGCGTAGATCTGAGGAACACTGAAGCTTTCTTT.

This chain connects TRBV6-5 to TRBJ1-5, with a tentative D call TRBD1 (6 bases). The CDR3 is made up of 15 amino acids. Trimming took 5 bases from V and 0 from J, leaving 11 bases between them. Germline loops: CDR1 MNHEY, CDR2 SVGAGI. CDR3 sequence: CASSPTGFSNQPQHF. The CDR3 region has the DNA TGTGCCAGCAGTCCTACAGGGTTTAGCAATCAGCCCCAGCATTTT.

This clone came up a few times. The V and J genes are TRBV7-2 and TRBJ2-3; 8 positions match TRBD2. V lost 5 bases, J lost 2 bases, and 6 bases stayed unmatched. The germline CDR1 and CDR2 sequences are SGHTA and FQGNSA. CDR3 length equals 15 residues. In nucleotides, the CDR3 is TGTGCCAGCAGCATCCGGGGGGGCTACACAGATACGCAGTATTTT. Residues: CASSIRGGYTDTQYF.

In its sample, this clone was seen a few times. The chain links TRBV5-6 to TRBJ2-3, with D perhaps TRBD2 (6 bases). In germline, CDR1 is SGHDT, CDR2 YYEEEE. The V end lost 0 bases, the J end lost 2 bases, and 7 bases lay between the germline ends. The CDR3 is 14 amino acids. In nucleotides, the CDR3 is TGTGCCAGCAGCTTGGGGGGGGACACAGATACGCAGTATTTT. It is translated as CASSLGGDTDTQYF. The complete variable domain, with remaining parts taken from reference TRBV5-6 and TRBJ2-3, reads DAGVTQSPTHLIKTRGQQVTLRCSPKSGHDTVSWYQQALGQGPQFIFQYYEEEERQRGNFPDRFSGHQFPNYSSELNVNALLLGDSALYLCASSLGGDTDTQYFGPGTRLTVL.

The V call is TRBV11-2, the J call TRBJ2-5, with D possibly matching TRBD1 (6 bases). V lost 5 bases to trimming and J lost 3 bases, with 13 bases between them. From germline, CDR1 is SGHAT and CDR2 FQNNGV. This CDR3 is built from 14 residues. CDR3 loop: CASSLRGTKETQYF. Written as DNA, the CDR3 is TGTGCCAGCAGCCTACGTGGGACAAAAGAGACCCAGTACTTC.